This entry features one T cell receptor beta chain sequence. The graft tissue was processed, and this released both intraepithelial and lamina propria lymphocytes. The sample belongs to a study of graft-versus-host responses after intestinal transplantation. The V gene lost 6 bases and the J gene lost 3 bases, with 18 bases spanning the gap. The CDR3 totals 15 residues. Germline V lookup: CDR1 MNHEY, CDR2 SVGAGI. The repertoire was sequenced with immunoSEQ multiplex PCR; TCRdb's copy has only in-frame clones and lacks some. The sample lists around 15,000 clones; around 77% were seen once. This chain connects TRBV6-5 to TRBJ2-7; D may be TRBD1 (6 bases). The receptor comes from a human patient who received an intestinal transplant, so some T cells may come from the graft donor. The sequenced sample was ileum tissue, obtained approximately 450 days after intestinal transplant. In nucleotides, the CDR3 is TGTGCCAGCAGCTCACTAGGACAGTCTTTCTACGAGCAGTACTTC. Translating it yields CASSSLGQSFYEQYF.